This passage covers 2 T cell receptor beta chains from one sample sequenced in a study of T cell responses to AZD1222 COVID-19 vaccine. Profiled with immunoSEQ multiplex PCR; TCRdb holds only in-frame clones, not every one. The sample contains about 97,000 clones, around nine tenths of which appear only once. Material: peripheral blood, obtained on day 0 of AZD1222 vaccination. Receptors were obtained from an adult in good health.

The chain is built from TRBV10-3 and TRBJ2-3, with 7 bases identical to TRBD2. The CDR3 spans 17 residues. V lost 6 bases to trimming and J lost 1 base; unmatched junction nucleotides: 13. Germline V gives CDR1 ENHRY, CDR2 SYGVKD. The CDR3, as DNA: TGTGCCATCAGGCCCGGAGGGAGCGGGGCGGGCACAGATACGCAGTATTTT. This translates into CAIRPGGSGAGTDTQYF.

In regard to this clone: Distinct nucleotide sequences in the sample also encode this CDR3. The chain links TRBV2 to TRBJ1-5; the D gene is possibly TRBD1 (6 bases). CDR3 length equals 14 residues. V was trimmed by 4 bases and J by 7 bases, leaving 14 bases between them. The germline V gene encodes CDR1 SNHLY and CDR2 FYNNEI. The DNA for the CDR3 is TGTGCCAGCAGTGGACTGGGGGCCGGACAGCCCCAGCATTTT. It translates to CASSGLGAGQPQHF.